This T cell receptor beta chain comes out of a study of cytomegalovirus exposure and HLA in healthy donors. Study context: In a previous analysis, 110 million or so unique TCR beta sequences were found from 150 million to 200 million T cells.

Worth noting for this clone: The antigen remains unidentified.

Study results and caveats: CMV serostatus was the sole immune exposure information available.

The CDR3 has 15 amino acids. Germline trimming cut 2 bases from V and 5 bases from J; bases unmatched to any gene: 8. Germline assignment: CDR1 SGHRS and CDR2 YFSETQ. Researchers ran the PCR with 60 Vbeta and 13 Jbeta primers. The assay was immunoSEQ multiplex PCR, and TCRdb's table has in-frame clones only and misses some. This table holds over 150,000 clones, 65% to 75% found once. The V gene is TRBV5-1, the J gene TRBJ2-5; TRBD1 matches 8 bases. The clonotype was recovered from a man aged 18 to 29 in good health and CMV-seronegative. The sequenced sample consisted of PBMCs. The CDR3 loop is CASSFAGQGGETQYF. In DNA form, the CDR3 reads TGCGCCAGCAGCTTCGCTGGACAGGGTGGGGAGACCCAGTACTTC.